Presented here are 21 T cell receptor beta chains from one specimen sequenced in a study of radiotherapy plus CTLA-4 blockade in lung cancer. Sequenced by immunoSEQ multiplex PCR; TCRdb stores in-frame clones only, minus some. The table records some 15,000 clones, 65% to 75% of them present only once. The input for sequencing was peripheral blood, taken from a patient treated with radiotherapy plus ipilimumab. The receptors were gathered from a human donor with non-small cell lung cancer whose response to radiotherapy plus ipilimumab could not be evaluated.

This clone was detected a few times. The chain has TRBV5-1 and TRBJ1-5; TRBD1 agrees at 8 bases. With V trimmed by 3 bases and J by 5 bases, 16 bases remained unmatched. The CDR3 is 18 residues long. CDR1 is SGHRS, CDR2 YFSETQ, per germline. The CDR3 region is CASSYTFIGQGTDQPQHF. The CDR3 DNA sequence: TGCGCCAGCAGCTATACTTTCATTGGACAGGGCACGGATCAGCCCCAGCATTTT.

The chain is built from TRBV2 and TRBJ2-5, with TRBD2 identical over 9 bases. Near its end, the DNA agrees better with TRBJ2-7, so the J call may be wrong. Germline values: CDR1 SNHLY, CDR2 FYNNEI. The CDR3 runs 12 residues. The CDR3 bases are TGTGCCAGCCGACTAGCGGTCTACGAGCAGTACTTC. Its translation is CASRLAVYEQYF.

The gene calls are TRBV29-1 and TRBJ2-3; D gene unclear. Germline V gives CDR1 SQVTM, CDR2 ANQGSEA. With 7 bases removed from V and 4 bases from J, the gap between germline ends came to 9 bases. The CDR3 has 11 residues. The CDR3 DNA follows: TGCAGCGCCCGAGGTGCAGATACGCAGTATTTT. It is translated as CSARGADTQYF.

V and J are TRBV5-6 and TRBJ2-7; 8 bases line up with TRBD1. This CDR3 spans 17 amino acids. Unmatched junction bases numbered 17, after V lost 3 bases and J lost 6 bases. Germline values: CDR1 SGHDT, CDR2 YYEEEE. The DNA of the CDR3 is TGTGCCAGCAGCTCGATGACATACCGGGACAGGCACCTCGAGCAGTACTTC. Encoded protein: CASSSMTYRDRHLEQYF.

The CDR3, as DNA: TGTGCCAGCAGTTACCCCGCTAGTGCCTATGAGCAGTTCTTC. Translating gives CASSYPASAYEQFF. V and J are TRBV6-6 and TRBJ2-1; the D is unclear. Germline V gene lookup returns CDR1 MNHNY and CDR2 SVGAGI (reference sequence). Trimming took off 2 bases at V and 8 bases at J, with 13 bases between the two ends. This CDR3 has 14 residues.

In its sample, this clone was seen once. The V gene is TRBV7-2, the J gene TRBJ2-4; TRBD2 matches at 13 bases. V lost 6 bases and J lost 0; bases outside the gene matches: 8. Germline CDR1 reads SGHTA; CDR2 reads FQGNSA. The CDR3 has 18 amino acids. CDR3 in amino acids: CASRKGGTSGVAKNIQYF. Written as DNA, the CDR3 is TGTGCCAGCAGAAAGGGGGGGACTAGCGGGGTAGCCAAAAACATTCAGTACTTC.

V usage is TRBV10-3 and J usage is TRBJ2-7; 10 bases match TRBD1. The V segment lost 6 bases and the J segment 2 bases; nucleotides outside the gene matches: 4. Germline V CDR1 and CDR2: ENHRY, SYGVKD. CDR3 length: 14 amino acids. CDR3 loop: CAISRDRGPYEQYF. In DNA, the CDR3 is TGTGCCATCAGCCGGGACAGGGGTCCCTACGAGCAGTACTTC.

This sequence joins TRBV5-6 and TRBJ1-2; possibly TRBD1 for D (5 bases). The V and J ends lost 4 bases and 4 bases respectively, with 17 bases between them. Germline V CDR1 and CDR2: SGHDT, YYEEEE. This CDR3 is 15 amino acids long. CDR3 in DNA: TGTGCCAGCAGCGCTAGGGACCGGGAGTCCTATGGCTACACCTTC. It specifies CASSARDRESYGYTF.

As DNA, the CDR3 is TGTGCCAGCAGTAATTCCGGGACAGGGAGCTATGGCTACACCTTC. Its translation is CASSNSGTGSYGYTF. This chain uses TRBV6-5 with TRBJ1-2; TRBD1 aligns across 9 bases. Germline V lookup: CDR1 MNHEY, CDR2 SVGAGI. The CDR3 has 15 residues. V lost 5 bases, J lost 4 bases, and 8 bases stayed unmatched.

In nucleotides, the CDR3 is TGCAGCGTCCTAGTCGGCGTTGGCTACACCTTC. Translation gives CSVLVGVGYTF. V is TRBV29-1 and J is TRBJ1-2, with D uncertain. CDR1 is SQVTM, CDR2 ANQGSEA, per germline. Trimming shortened V by 6 bases and J by 7 bases, and 12 bases separated the two germline ends. This CDR3 has 11 residues.

V and J are TRBV29-1 and TRBJ1-1; no reliable D call. Trimming shortened V by 4 bases and J by 1 base, and 10 bases separated the two germline ends. Germline CDR1 and CDR2: SQVTM and ANQGSEA. This CDR3 contains 13 residues. CDR3 coding DNA: TGCAGCGTTGGAGTTAACGCGAACACTGAAGCTTTCTTT. It specifies CSVGVNANTEAFF.

This clone was counted only a few times. The V gene is TRBV9, the J gene TRBJ2-7; TRBD1 matches 9 bases. Losses at the gene ends were 0 bases for V and 7 bases for J; bases not matched to a gene: 11. The CDR3 sequence is 16 residues long. Germline V gene lookup returns CDR1 SGDLS and CDR2 YYNGEE. For the CDR3, the DNA is TGTGCCAGCAGCGTAGGCGGGAACAGGGGGCTGGAGGAGCAGTACTTC. Translated: CASSVGGNRGLEEQYF.

This clone was detected once. The CDR3 region has the DNA TGTGCCTGGATGCAGAACTCTGGGGCCAACGTCCTGACTTTC. It is translated as CAWMQNSGANVLTF. The chain is built from TRBV30 and TRBJ2-6, with D unresolved. The CDR3 consists of 14 residues. The ends were cut back, 4 bases at V and 0 bases at J, with 7 bases in the middle. Germline lookup yields CDR1 GTSNPN and CDR2 SVGIG (reference sequence).

With respect to this clone: A far larger clone lies a single base away; this is likely a read error. This sequence joins TRBV4-3 and TRBJ1-3; TRBD1 aligns across 8 bases. The CDR3 contains 17 residues. In germline, CDR1 is LGHNA, CDR2 YSLEER. Unmatched junction bases numbered 8, after V lost 2 bases and J lost 2 bases. CDR3 protein: CASSQSTGGRAGNTIYF. The CDR3 bases are TGCGCCAGCAGCCAAAGCACAGGGGGTAGAGCTGGAAACACCATATATTTT.

The chain combines TRBV7-9 with TRBJ1-3; possible D gene TRBD1, 6 bases. V was pared by 1 base and J by 7 bases, with 14 bases between. CDR1 is SEHNR and CDR2 is FQNEAQ in the germline V gene (reference sequence). This CDR3 contains 15 residues. CDR3 loop: CASSLGTVFGNTIYF. CDR3 nucleotide sequence: TGTGCCAGCAGCTTAGGGACAGTCTTCGGGAACACCATATATTTT.

This clone was detected only once. CDR3 sequence: CASSSYPGNTEAFF. CDR3 coding DNA: TGCGCCAGCAGTTCTTACCCCGGGAACACTGAAGCTTTCTTT. V and J are TRBV5-1 and TRBJ1-1; D uncertain. The CDR3 consists of 14 residues. Trimming left V 5 bases short and J 1 base short, with 12 bases between. The V gene's germline CDR1 is SGHRS and CDR2 YFSETQ.

The chain has TRBV19 and TRBJ1-5; D not certain. CDR3 length: 13 amino acids. Germline-derived CDR1 and CDR2 are LNHDA and SQIVND (reference sequence). Trimming stripped 3 bases from V and 8 bases from J, with 11 bases between. The CDR3 reads CASSILVFEPQHF. In DNA form, the CDR3 reads TGTGCCAGTAGTATTTTAGTCTTTGAGCCCCAGCATTTT.

This clone was counted a few times. This rearrangement joins TRBV5-1 to TRBJ2-6; 7 positions match TRBD1. The germline CDR1 and CDR2 sequences are SGHRS and YFSETQ. This CDR3 spans 18 amino acids. V was pared by 0 bases and J by 2 bases, with 8 bases of the junction left unmatched. This chain's CDR3 is CASSLGPTGEAGANVLTF. Here the CDR3 DNA reads TGCGCCAGCAGCTTGGGGCCCACAGGGGAAGCTGGGGCCAACGTCCTGACTTTC.

The table lists this clone with a count of one. The chain uses TRBV28 and TRBJ1-2; TRBD1 matches 12 bases. V trimming: 3 bases; J trimming: 7 bases; junction bases outside the gene matches: 9. The CDR3 totals 16 residues. The germline V gene has CDR1 MDHEN and CDR2 SYDVKM. CDR3 in amino acids: CASSFPPGTGGRGYTF. The DNA for the CDR3 is TGTGCCAGCAGTTTCCCACCGGGGACAGGGGGCCGTGGCTACACCTTC.

The J gene is TRBJ2-3, the V gene TRBV6-1, with a tentative D call TRBD2 (5 bases). The germline CDR1 and CDR2 sequences are MNHNS and SASEGT. The ends were cut back, 4 bases at V and 1 base at J, with 12 bases in the middle. The CDR3 sequence is 15 residues long. The DNA of the CDR3 is TGTGCCAGCAGTGGCGGACTTACCGGCACAGATACGCAGTATTTT. This gives the protein CASSGGLTGTDTQYF.

This clone showed up just once. The chain employs TRBV5-4 and TRBJ2-7, with a weak D call TRBD1 (6 bases). V dropped 4 bases and J dropped 2 bases, with 13 bases sitting between them. Germline values: CDR1 SGHNT, CDR2 YYREEE (reference sequence). CDR3 length: 14 residues. CDR3 nucleotide sequence: TGTGCCAGCAGCCGCGAAGGGGGAACCTACGAGCAGTACTTC. This sequence encodes CASSREGGTYEQYF.